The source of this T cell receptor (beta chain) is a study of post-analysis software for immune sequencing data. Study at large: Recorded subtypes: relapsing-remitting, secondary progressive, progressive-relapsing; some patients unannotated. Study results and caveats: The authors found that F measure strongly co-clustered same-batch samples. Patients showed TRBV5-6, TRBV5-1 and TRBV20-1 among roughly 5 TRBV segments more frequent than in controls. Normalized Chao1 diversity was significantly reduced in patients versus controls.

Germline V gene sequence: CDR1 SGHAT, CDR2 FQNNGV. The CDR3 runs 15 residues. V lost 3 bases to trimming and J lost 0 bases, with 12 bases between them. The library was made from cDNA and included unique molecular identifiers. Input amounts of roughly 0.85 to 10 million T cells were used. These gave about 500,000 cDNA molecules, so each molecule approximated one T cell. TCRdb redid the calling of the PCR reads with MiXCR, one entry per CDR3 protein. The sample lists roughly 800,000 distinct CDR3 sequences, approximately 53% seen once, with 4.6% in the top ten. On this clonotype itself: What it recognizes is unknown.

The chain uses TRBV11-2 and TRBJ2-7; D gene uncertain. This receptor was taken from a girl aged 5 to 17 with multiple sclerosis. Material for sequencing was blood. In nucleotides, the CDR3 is TGTGCCAGCAGCTTTGAACTCTACCTCTCCTACGAGCAGTACTTC. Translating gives CASSFELYLSYEQYF.